This T cell receptor beta chain was captured in a study of beta chain features in type 1 diabetes. Study results and caveats: Type 1 diabetes patients had TCRB CDR3s that were shorter (moderately but significantly so) in all four CD4+ subsets.

Only a few counts were recorded for this clone. Its antigen remains unidentified. The sequenced template was cDNA made from the entire isolated RNA. TCRdb's copy holds only in-frame clones and misses some; the assay was immunoSEQ multiplex PCR. Among some 160,000 clones listed, approximately 10% were seen once. Trimming shortened V by 4 bases and J by 2 bases, and 15 bases separated the two germline ends. Germline CDR1 and CDR2: MGHRA and YSYEKL. The CDR3 length is 16 residues. The sequence was collected from a woman aged 25 to 45 with type 1 diabetes. This chain links TRBV4-1 with TRBJ1-5, with unresolved D. The sequenced material came from central memory CD4+ T cells from blood. CDR3 DNA: TGCGCCAGCAGCCCCTGGGCGGAGGTTCGCAATCAGCCCCAGCATTTT. Translating gives CASSPWAEVRNQPQHF.